Each of the 15 T cell receptor beta chains below was sequenced from the same sample in a study of blood T cell repertoires in COVID-19. Using immunoSEQ multiplex PCR, the repertoire was profiled, and TCRdb retains in-frame clones only, with some absent. Of approximately 100,000 clones in the sample, approximately 90% were seen once. The material sequenced was peripheral blood. These receptors were collected from a human donor in a cohort sampled during active COVID-19.

J is TRBJ1-1 and V is TRBV12-3 or TRBV12-4; D call uncertain. This CDR3 has 13 residues. Deletions cut 2 bases from V and 4 bases from J, with 8 bases between. In DNA, the CDR3 is TGTGCCAGCAGTTTATCGGGGATCACTGAAGCTTTCTTT. Its translation: CASSLSGITEAFF.

The CDR3 nucleotides are TGTGCCAGCAGCCAAACGGTCAGCTACACCTTC. Its protein is CASSQTVSYTF. The V call is TRBV7-2, the J call TRBJ1-2, with D unresolved. Trimming pared 5 bases from V and 9 bases from J, leaving 10 bases between. The germline V gene has CDR1 SGHTA and CDR2 FQGNSA. There are 11 residues in the CDR3.

In DNA, the CDR3 is TGCGCCAGCAGCCAGCCAGTCGCGGACAGAAAGCAGTTCTTC. Its translation: CASSQPVADRKQFF. This chain links TRBV4-1 with TRBJ2-1; D may be TRBD1 (6 bases). The germline CDR1 and CDR2 sequences are MGHRA and YSYEKL. V lost 3 bases and J 11 bases, leaving 17 bases between the germline ends. The CDR3 consists of 14 residues.

This rearrangement joins TRBV14 to TRBJ2-5; maybe TRBD1 (6 bases). V lost 1 base and J lost 5, with 20 bases in between. CDR3 length: 17 amino acids. Germline V lookup: CDR1 SGHDN, CDR2 FVKESK. DNA for the CDR3: TGTGCCAGCAGCCAAGTGGGGGCCACGTTCGGATGGGAGACCCAGTACTTC. Translation gives CASSQVGATFGWETQYF.

The chain uses TRBV29-1 and TRBJ2-2; D might be TRBD2 (8 bases). The CDR3 extends over 15 amino acids. V was cut by 6 bases and J by 0 bases, with 14 bases left in between. Per the germline V gene, CDR1 is SQVTM and CDR2 is ANQGSEA. The CDR3 reads CSVGGGTANTGELFF. CDR3 sequence (DNA): TGCAGCGTCGGGGGGGGGACAGCGAACACCGGGGAGCTGTTTTTT.

This sequence joins TRBV11-2 and TRBJ2-3, with TRBD2 identical over 13 bases. The germline V gene has CDR1 SGHAT and CDR2 FQNNGV. J was trimmed by 2 bases and V by 3 bases; bases with no gene match: 5. This CDR3 spans 17 amino acids. The CDR3: CASSFRLAGGLTDTQYF. In DNA form, the CDR3 reads TGTGCCAGCAGCTTCAGACTAGCGGGAGGCCTCACAGATACGCAGTATTTT.

The V gene is TRBV24-1, the J gene TRBJ1-2; 10 bases align to TRBD1. The length of the CDR3 is 18 residues. With 2 bases clipped from V and 4 bases from J, the junction kept 12 bases outside the gene matches. CDR1 KGHDR and CDR2 SFDVKD come from the germline V gene. The CDR3 spells CATSDSRRWGQGIYGYTF. The CDR3 DNA sequence: TGTGCCACCAGTGATTCCCGTCGCTGGGGACAGGGGATCTATGGCTACACCTTC.

This chain joins TRBV27 and TRBJ2-1, with D perhaps matching TRBD2 (6 bases). The germline gives CDR1 MNHEY, CDR2 SMNVEV (reference sequence). The CDR3 spans 17 residues. V shed 2 bases and J shed 2 bases, with 16 bases lying between them. The CDR3 protein is CASSLRRGSSAYNEQFF. The CDR3 bases are TGTGCCAGCAGTTTAAGGCGGGGCTCTAGCGCCTACAATGAGCAGTTCTTC.

The chain recombines TRBV7-8 with TRBJ1-3; TRBD1 might be the D (5 bases). Trimming took 4 bases from V and 0 from J, leaving 7 bases between them. CDR3 length: 14 residues. Germline V gene lookup returns CDR1 SGHVS and CDR2 FQNEAQ. CDR3 nucleotide sequence: TGTGCCAGCAGCTCCCAGGGCTCTGGAAACACCATATATTTT. This translates into CASSSQGSGNTIYF.

This clone came up once. Other nucleotide sequences from this sample produce the same CDR3. The chain recombines TRBV9 with TRBJ2-2; possibly TRBD2 for D (6 bases). There are 15 residues in the CDR3. In germline, CDR1 is SGDLS, CDR2 YYNGEE. The V end lost 2 bases, the J end lost 2 bases, and 10 bases lay between the germline ends. This CDR3 reads CASSVGGANTGELFF. CDR3 bases: TGTGCCAGCAGCGTCGGAGGGGCCAACACCGGGGAGCTGTTTTTT. The full variable domain, in which reference TRBV9 and TRBJ2-2 provide the parts outside the CDR3, is DSGVTQTPKHLITATGQRVTLRCSPRSGDLSVYWYQQSLDQGLQFLIQYYNGEERAKGNILERFSAQQFPDLHSELNLSSLELGDSALYFCASSVGGANTGELFFGEGSRLTVL.

J is TRBJ2-2 and V is TRBV7-3; D remains ambiguous. The germline gives CDR1 SGHTA, CDR2 FQGTGA. V was trimmed by 5 bases and J by 4 bases, leaving 8 bases between them. The length of the CDR3 is 13 residues. The DNA for the CDR3 is TGTGCCAGCAGCCCAGTCCCCACCGGGGAGCTGTTTTTT. It translates to CASSPVPTGELFF.

The V gene is TRBV7-2, the J gene TRBJ2-1, with TRBD2 matching 11 bases. The CDR3 extends over 14 amino acids. The germline V gene has CDR1 SGHTA and CDR2 FQGNSA. V lost 5 bases and J lost 8; bases outside the gene matches: 5. This chain's CDR3 is CASSGLAGGYEQFF. In DNA, the CDR3 is TGTGCCAGCAGCGGCCTAGCGGGGGGTTATGAGCAGTTCTTC.

The chain carries TRBV7-2 and TRBJ2-7; 11 nucleotides agree with TRBD2. V shed 3 bases and J 2 bases; nucleotides not matched to a gene: 6. Germline values: CDR1 SGHTA, CDR2 FQGNSA. This CDR3 has 16 amino acids. The CDR3 coding sequence is TGTGCCAGCAGCTTGTATAGCGGGAGGGGGACCTACGAGCAGTACTTC. Amino acid sequence: CASSLYSGRGTYEQYF.

The chain employs TRBV6-5 and TRBJ2-3, with D maybe TRBD1 (6 bases). This CDR3 comprises 16 residues. Trimming took 0 bases from V and 2 from J, leaving 12 bases between them. Germline CDR1 MNHEY, CDR2 SVGAGI. CDR3 region: CASSYSMQGPTDTQYF. CDR3 in DNA: TGTGCCAGCAGTTACTCGATGCAGGGGCCCACAGATACGCAGTATTTT.

The chain carries TRBV18 and TRBJ2-1; 10 bases map to TRBD1. The CDR3 runs 17 residues. The germline gives CDR1 KGHSH, CDR2 LQKENI. V dropped 4 bases and J dropped 1; count of bases not matched to a gene: 7. The CDR3 nucleotides are TGTGCCAGCTCACGGGTTGCGGGACAGGGGTCCTACAATGAGCAGTTCTTC. Residues: CASSRVAGQGSYNEQFF.